The rows below give T cell receptor beta chains drawn from one sample of a study of response to subunit inactivated influenza vaccine. TCRdb recomputed calls from the RT-PCR reads with MiXCR, one row per CDR3 protein. The table lists about 530,000 distinct CDR3 sequences, 10% to 15% of them singletons, with less than 15% in the top ten. The sequencing here drew on PBMCs from blood, taken around seven weeks after vaccination. These receptors were taken from a man aged 50-59 years who received an inactivated influenza vaccine. Each CDR3 is given with its conserved first and last residue. D genes are given only for firm matches. Clone size is shown for a subset of rows, as once, few, many or a class of expanded clone.

TRBV7-8	TRBJ2-2	few	-	14	TGTGCCAGCCTGCAGGGGCCGGGCACCGGGGAGCTGTTTTTT	CASLQGPGTGELFF
TRBV5-1	TRBJ2-7	few	-	17	TGCGCCAGCAGCTTGGTAATTAAGGGGGTGGACTCCTACGAGCAGTACTTC	CASSLVIKGVDSYEQYF
TRBV18	TRBJ2-3	few	-	17	TGTGCCAGCTCACGGGCCCGACAGCTTACTAGCACAGATACGCAGTATTTT	CASSRARQLTSTDTQYF
TRBV20-1	TRBJ2-2	-	-	13	TGCAGTGCTCTCCTCGTGAACACCGGGGAGCTGTTTTTT	CSALLVNTGELFF
TRBV29-1	TRBJ2-3	-	TRBD1	12	TGCAGCGTACAGGGACAGCCAGATACGCAGTATTTT	CSVQGQPDTQYF
TRBV20-1	TRBJ1-6	-	-	18	TGCAGTGCTAGAGATCTAGGGCGGTCTCCTGGGGATAATTCACCCCTCCACTTT	CSARDLGRSPGDNSPLHF
TRBV29-1	TRBJ2-5	many	TRBD2	14	TGCAGCGTTGAGATGACTAGCGGGGGAGAGACCCAGTACTTC	CSVEMTSGGETQYF
TRBV12-3/TRBV12-4	TRBJ1-1	few	-	14	TGTGCCAGCAGTTTAAGGGTGGGATGGGGTGAAGCTTTCTTT	CASSLRVGWGEAFF
TRBV28	TRBJ2-7	once	-	16	TGTGCCAGCAGCCCATCCCGGGGGCAGGGAGGCTACGAGCAGTACTTC	CASSPSRGQGGYEQYF
TRBV7-9	TRBJ1-5	-	-	12	TGTGCCAGCACCTCTTCCAATCAGCCCCAGCATTTT	CASTSSNQPQHF
TRBV20-1	TRBJ2-1	-	-	15	TGCAGTATTCCCGCCCCCGGACTCCTTGATGGTGAGCAGTTCTTC	CSIPAPGLLDGEQFF
TRBV5-1	TRBJ2-7	few	-	14	TGCGCCAGCAGCTTGGCCGACGGTACCTACGAGCAGTACTTC	CASSLADGTYEQYF
TRBV28	TRBJ1-5	few	-	15	TGTGCCAGCAGTTTGGCAGGGAGGAGGAATCAGCCCCAGCATTTT	CASSLAGRRNQPQHF
TRBV5-1	TRBJ1-1	-	-	15	TGCGCCAGCAGCACATCGGGACGGTCAAACACTGAAGCTTTCTTT	CASSTSGRSNTEAFF
TRBV10-2	TRBJ1-2	-	-	14	TGCGCCAGCAGTGAGTCCCCCAGGGCGGAGGGCTACACCTTC	CASSESPRAEGYTF
TRBV20-1	TRBJ2-1	-	TRBD2	15	TGCAGTGCTAGAGATTTTCTAGCGGTTAACAATGAGCAGTTCTTC	CSARDFLAVNNEQFF
TRBV4-1	TRBJ2-7	-	TRBD1	15	TGCGCCAGCAGCCAGACCGGGACAGGGGATTACGAGCAGTACTTC	CASSQTGTGDYEQYF
TRBV20-1	TRBJ2-3	-	TRBD2	14	TGCAGTGCTAGAGTGGCAGCACTAGCGGATACGCAGTATTTT	CSARVAALADTQYF
TRBV5-1	TRBJ2-5	-	-	15	TGCGCCAGCAGTCAATCGCGGGGGCGCGGCGAGACCCAGTACTTC	CASSQSRGRGETQYF
TRBV20-1	TRBJ1-1	few	-	16	TGCAGTGCTAAGCCCATCCAGGGGCTGGGAGGCACTGAAGCTTTCTTT	CSAKPIQGLGGTEAFF
TRBV7-2	TRBJ2-3	-	-	14	TGTGCCAGCAGCTGGGCGGGACACCTCGATACGCAGTATTTT	CASSWAGHLDTQYF
TRBV2	TRBJ2-3	few	TRBD1	13	TGTGCCAGCAGTGCGGGACAGGGCCATACGCAGTATTTT	CASSAGQGHTQYF
TRBV20-1	TRBJ2-5	few	-	12	TGCAGTGGTGTGGGAGTGGGAGAGACCCAGTACTTC	CSGVGVGETQYF
TRBV7-2	TRBJ2-7	-	-	15	TGTGCCAGCAGCTTAGAGGCGGCACGCTCCTACGAGCAGTACTTC	CASSLEAARSYEQYF
TRBV29-1	TRBJ2-7	-	TRBD2	14	TGCAGCGTTTCCCCGGGACTAGGGAATTCCGAGCAGTACTTC	CSVSPGLGNSEQYF
TRBV7-9	TRBJ2-2	few	-	12	TGTGCCAGCAGCCGTTCTGGGGGGGAGCTGTTTTTT	CASSRSGGELFF
TRBV20-1	TRBJ2-7	-	-	13	TGCAGTGCTCCCCCGGGACCTCCTATCGAGCAGTACTTC	CSAPPGPPIEQYF
TRBV2	TRBJ2-2	few	TRBD1	15	TGTGCCAGCAAACTACAGGGGGTCGAAACCGGGGAGCTGTTTTTT	CASKLQGVETGELFF
TRBV20-1	TRBJ1-5	few	-	13	TGCAGTGCTAGTGATTATAGCAATCAGCCCCAGCATTTT	CSASDYSNQPQHF
TRBV6-1	TRBJ1-4	few	-	14	TGTGCCAGCAGTGAACAGGGAGTAGGTGAAAAACTGTTTTTT	CASSEQGVGEKLFF
TRBV15	TRBJ2-5	few	-	15	TGTGCCACCAGCAGAGATCCAACAGTCCAAGAGACCCAGTACTTC	CATSRDPTVQETQYF
TRBV24-1	TRBJ2-3	-	-	13	TGTGCCACCAGTGATTTCCCCCAGGATACGCAGTATTTT	CATSDFPQDTQYF
TRBV4-1	TRBJ2-3	-	TRBD2	18	TGCGCCAGCAGCCCTCCTCCCGGGGGGGAAAGAGGGACAGATACGCAGTATTTT	CASSPPPGGERGTDTQYF
TRBV12-3/TRBV12-4	TRBJ2-1	-	-	11	TGTGCCAGCAGCGCTAGAAATGAGCAGTTCTTC	CASSARNEQFF
TRBV5-5	TRBJ2-7	few	-	13	TGTGCCAGCAGCTTGGGAGGGGTCGACGAGCAGTACTTC	CASSLGGVDEQYF
TRBV7-2	TRBJ2-1	many	TRBD2	15	TGTGCCAGCAGCTTAACGGGCGGGAGCCACAATGAGCAGTTCTTC	CASSLTGGSHNEQFF
TRBV6-6	TRBJ2-1	few	-	12	TGTGCCAGCGGTGGACTAACTGCCCCAACTCGCTTC	CASGGLTAPTRF